A selection of T cell receptor beta chains follows, all from one sample in a study of cytotoxic CD8 clonotypes in ibrutinib-treated CLL. The assay was immunoSEQ multiplex PCR, and TCRdb's table has in-frame clones only and misses some. The profile shows roughly 130,000 clones, over 60% of them singletons. Here the sequenced sample was PBMCs, taken after 12 months of ibrutinib treatment. The origin of the receptors is a human donor with chronic lymphocytic leukemia. Each CDR3 is given with its conserved first and last residue. Fields, in order: J gene, V gene, CDR3 protein.

TRBJ2-2 | TRBV28 | CASRTSGTDGELFF
TRBJ2-1 | TRBV6-6 | CASSPHGGNNNEQFF
TRBJ2-1 | TRBV30 | CAWTGTSGYNEQFF
TRBJ1-5 | TRBV6-1 | CASSDARRSAQHF
TRBJ2-3 | TRBV27 | CASSFVRIGQRSTDTQYF
TRBJ1-3 | TRBV18 | CASSPRTNSGNTIYF
TRBJ2-7 | TRBV6-5 | CASSYSGAKAYEQYF
TRBJ2-7 | TRBV15 | CATSSGLDTDEQYF
TRBJ2-7 | TRBV28 | CASTSWAGSSYEQYF
TRBJ2-7 | TRBV2 | CASSDRTGYRFYEQYF
TRBJ2-4 | TRBV7-9 | CASSRGWNIQYF
TRBJ2-1 | TRBV30 | CALASGTGPFSEQFF
TRBJ2-1 | TRBV5-1 | CASSDGRAGNEQFF
TRBJ2-3 | TRBV30 | CAWSVYRADTQYF
TRBJ2-1 | TRBV28 | CASSPPGYNEQFF
TRBJ2-7 | TRBV28 | CASSPLGTASYEQYF
TRBJ2-7 | TRBV6-1 | CASSEHYSSYEQYF
TRBJ1-2 | TRBV18 | CASSPLSWGNYGYTF
TRBJ2-1 | TRBV7-8 | CASSIKIAGANNEQFF
TRBJ2-3 | TRBV11-3 | CASSLGVDTQYF
TRBJ1-1 | TRBV18 | CASSPQAIRTEAFF
TRBJ2-7 | TRBV20-1 | CSASGGYEQYF
TRBJ2-5 | TRBV4-2 | CASSQGLASETQYF